This T cell receptor beta chain stems from a study of control samples from healthy donors and cancer patients. Assay: immunoSEQ multiplex PCR; the TCRdb copy retains only in-frame clones and omits some. Of about 110,000 clones listed, 82% are singletons. Germline V lookup: CDR1 MNHEY, CDR2 SVGAGI. V was clipped by 2 bases and J by 6 bases, with 14 bases between them. This CDR3 is 15 amino acids long. Sample: blood. The chain has TRBV6-5 and TRBJ1-5; no reliable D call. The receptor's source is a man aged 18 to 35 in good health. This CDR3 reads CASSYSTGEGQPQHF. As DNA, the CDR3 is TGTGCCAGCAGTTACAGTACTGGGGAGGGTCAGCCCCAGCATTTT.